This is a list of T cell receptor beta chains from one sample in a study of T cell responses to AZD1222 COVID-19 vaccine. TCRdb's table, derived via immunoSEQ multiplex PCR, lists solely in-frame clones and lacks some. The data contain around 83,000 clones, approximately 90% of them singletons. The sample in question was peripheral blood, obtained 28 days after the second AZD1222 dose. These receptors were obtained from an adult who received the AZD1222 COVID-19 vaccine. CDR3s include the opening cysteine and the closing phenylalanine or tryptophan. D genes are given only for firm matches.

TRBV11-2	TRBJ2-5	TRBD2	16	TGTGCCAGCAGCTTATTAGCGGGGGGGAACCAAGAGACCCAGTACTTC	CASSLLAGGNQETQYF
TRBV10-3	TRBJ1-6	.	13	TGTGCCGCCCGACGTGAGGAGACTTCACCCCTCCACTTT	CAARREETSPLHF
TRBV15	TRBJ2-1	TRBD2	14	TGTGCCACCAGCAGAGATGTAGCGGGGGTTGAGCAGTTCTTC	CATSRDVAGVEQFF
TRBV12-1	TRBJ2-2	.	18	TGTGCCAGCAGGCCCGGGACTAGCGGGGGGAAAGCCCCCGGGGAGCTGTTTTTT	CASRPGTSGGKAPGELFF
TRBV5-8	TRBJ2-1	TRBD1	15	TGTGCCAGCAGCTTGGGGACAGGGGGCCACAATGAGCAGTTCTTC	CASSLGTGGHNEQFF
TRBV9	TRBJ1-2	.	14	TGTGCCAGCAGCGTAGGTGGCAGAAGATATGGCTACACCTTC	CASSVGGRRYGYTF
TRBV19	TRBJ2-1	TRBD2	14	TGTGCCAGTAGTACTAGCGGGGGGGGATCTGAGCAGTTCTTC	CASSTSGGGSEQFF
TRBV10-1	TRBJ1-1	.	13	TGCGCCAGCAGAGAGGCTTTGAACACTGAAGCTTTCTTT	CASREALNTEAFF
TRBV28	TRBJ2-7	TRBD1	14	TGTGCCAGCTCCAGGACAGGGTCCTCCTACGAGCAGTACTTC	CASSRTGSSYEQYF
TRBV5-5	TRBJ2-1	TRBD2	15	TGTGCCAGCAGCTTGGGTGGAGCGGGGGGCGGTGAGCAGTTCTTC	CASSLGGAGGGEQFF
TRBV10-1	TRBJ1-5	.	16	TGCGCCAGCAGTGTCAAATCCGGGACGGGAAATCAGCCCCAGCATTTT	CASSVKSGTGNQPQHF
TRBV5-4	TRBJ1-2	TRBD1	15	TGTGCCAGCAGCGCTCCGGGACAGCTTAACTATGGCTACACCTTC	CASSAPGQLNYGYTF